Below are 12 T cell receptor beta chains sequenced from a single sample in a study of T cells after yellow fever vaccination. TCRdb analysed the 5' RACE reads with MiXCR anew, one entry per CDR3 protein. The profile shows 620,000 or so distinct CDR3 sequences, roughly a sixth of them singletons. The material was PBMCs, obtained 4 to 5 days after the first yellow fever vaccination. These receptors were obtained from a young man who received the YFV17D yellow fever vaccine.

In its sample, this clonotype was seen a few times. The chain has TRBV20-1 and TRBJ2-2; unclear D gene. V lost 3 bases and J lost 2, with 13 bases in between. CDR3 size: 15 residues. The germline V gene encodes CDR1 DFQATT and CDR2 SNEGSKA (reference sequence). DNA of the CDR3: TGCAGTGCTAGCGGGCTAAAAAGTAACACCGGGGAGCTGTTTTTT. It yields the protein CSASGLKSNTGELFF.

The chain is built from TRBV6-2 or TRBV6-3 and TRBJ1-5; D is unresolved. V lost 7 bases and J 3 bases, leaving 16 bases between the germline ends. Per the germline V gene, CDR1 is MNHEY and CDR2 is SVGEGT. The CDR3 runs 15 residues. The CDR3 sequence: CASTIDGLFNQPQHF. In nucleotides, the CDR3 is TGTGCCAGCACCATAGACGGACTGTTCAATCAGCCCCAGCATTTT.

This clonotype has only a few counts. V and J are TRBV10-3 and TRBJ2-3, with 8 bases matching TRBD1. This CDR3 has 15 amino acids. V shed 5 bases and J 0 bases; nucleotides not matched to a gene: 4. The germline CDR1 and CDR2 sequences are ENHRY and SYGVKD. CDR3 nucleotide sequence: TGTGCCATCAGTCCAGGGGGCAGTAGCACAGATACGCAGTATTTT. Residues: CAISPGGSSTDTQYF.

CDR3 amino acids: CASSLEASGPHEQFF. The CDR3 DNA is TGTGCCAGCAGCTTAGAGGCGTCAGGCCCCCATGAGCAGTTCTTC. The V call is TRBV7-2, the J call TRBJ2-1; D is undetermined. This CDR3 contains 15 residues. Between the trimmed V and J ends, which lost 1 base and 8 bases, there was a span of 15 bases. The germline V gene has CDR1 SGHTA and CDR2 FQGNSA.

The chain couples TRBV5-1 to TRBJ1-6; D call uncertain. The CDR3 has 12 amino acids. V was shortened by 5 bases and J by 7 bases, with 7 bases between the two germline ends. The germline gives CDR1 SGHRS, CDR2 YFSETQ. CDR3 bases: TGCGCCAGCAGAGTGGAGAATTCACCCCTCCACTTT. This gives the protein CASRVENSPLHF. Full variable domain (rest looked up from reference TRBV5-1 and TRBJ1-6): KAGVTQTPRYLIKTRGQQVTLSCSPISGHRSVSWYQQTPGQGLQFLFEYFSETQRNKGNFPGRFSGRQFSNSRSEMNVSTLELGDSALYLCASRVENSPLHFGNGTRLTVT.

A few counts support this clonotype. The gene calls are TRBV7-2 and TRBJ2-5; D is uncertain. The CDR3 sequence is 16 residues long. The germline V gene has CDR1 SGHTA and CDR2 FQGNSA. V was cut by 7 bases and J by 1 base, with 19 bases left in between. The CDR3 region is CASTLDPAQTQETQYF. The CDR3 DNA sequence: TGTGCCAGCACCCTAGATCCCGCCCAGACCCAAGAGACCCAGTACTTC.

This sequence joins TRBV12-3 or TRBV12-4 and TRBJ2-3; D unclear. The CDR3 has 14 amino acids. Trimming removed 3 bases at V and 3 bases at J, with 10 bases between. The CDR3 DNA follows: TGTGCCAGCAGTTTCCTTGCGACGACAGATACGCAGTATTTT. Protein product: CASSFLATTDTQYF.

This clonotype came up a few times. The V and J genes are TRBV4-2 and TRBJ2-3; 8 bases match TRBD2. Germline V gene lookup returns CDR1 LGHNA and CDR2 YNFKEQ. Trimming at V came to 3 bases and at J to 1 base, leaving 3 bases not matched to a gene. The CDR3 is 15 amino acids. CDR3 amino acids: CASSHRAGGTDTQYF. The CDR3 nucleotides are TGTGCCAGCAGCCACCGAGCGGGGGGCACAGATACGCAGTATTTT.

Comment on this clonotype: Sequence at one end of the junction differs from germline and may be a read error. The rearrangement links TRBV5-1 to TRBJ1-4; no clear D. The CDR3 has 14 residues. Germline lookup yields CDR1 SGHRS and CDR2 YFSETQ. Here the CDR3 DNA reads TGCGCCAGCAGCTTGGGACTGCTAAATGAAAAACAGTTTTTT. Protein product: CASSLGLLNEKQFF.

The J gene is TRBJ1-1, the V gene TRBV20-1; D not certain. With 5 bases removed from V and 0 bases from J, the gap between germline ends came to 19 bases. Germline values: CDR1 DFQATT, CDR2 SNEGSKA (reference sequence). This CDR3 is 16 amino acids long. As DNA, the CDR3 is TGCAGTGCTGACCAGCCTACCCGTAGGATGAACACTGAAGCTTTCTTT. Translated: CSADQPTRRMNTEAFF.

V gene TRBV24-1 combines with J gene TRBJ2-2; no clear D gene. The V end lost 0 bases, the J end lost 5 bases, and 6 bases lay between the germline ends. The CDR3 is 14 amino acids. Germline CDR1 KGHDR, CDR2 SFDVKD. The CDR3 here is CATSDLGVTGELFF. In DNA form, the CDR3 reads TGTGCCACCAGTGATTTGGGGGTTACCGGGGAGCTGTTTTTT.

CDR3 coding DNA: TGCGCCAGCACACCGAGGACAGGGACAAACACCGGGGAGCTGTTTTTT. Amino acids: CASTPRTGTNTGELFF. The V call is TRBV5-1, the J call TRBJ2-2, with 8 bases matching TRBD1. The CDR3 spans 16 residues. V was clipped by 6 bases and J by 2 bases; unmatched bases: 9. The V gene's germline CDR1 is SGHRS and CDR2 YFSETQ.